Here is one T cell receptor beta chain with its context. What it binds is unknown. These data belong to a study of cytomegalovirus exposure and HLA in healthy donors. Study outcomes and limitations: An analysis was carried out later, and it reportedly showed fewer N-insertions in an Asian-associated ancestry cluster than the approximately 700-donor mean. Clonal expansion was found to be greater in HLA-associated TCR beta chains than in equally common others in a later analysis.

Unrecorded immune exposures were likely, despite nominal health at sampling. V gave up 6 bases and J gave up 5 bases; unmatched junction bases: 6. Germline CDR1 and CDR2: MDHEN and SYDVKM. This CDR3 has 14 amino acids. PCR primers comprised 60 Vbeta and 13 Jbeta primers. Assay used: immunoSEQ multiplex PCR; TCRdb lists only in-frame clones, some missing. The sample has 150,000 to 200,000 clones, 78% seen once; the top ten hold 4.5% to 7.5%. The chain couples TRBV28 to TRBJ1-3; TRBD1 agrees at 8 bases. Source material: PBMCs. The sequence was obtained from a woman in her thirties in good health and CMV-seropositive. The CDR3, as DNA: TGTGCCAGCAGATCAGGGGGCGGAAGAAACACCATATATTTT. Its translation: CASRSGGGRNTIYF.